The 9 T cell receptor beta chains below all came from one sample that was sequenced in a study of blood T cell repertoires in COVID-19. The table came from immunoSEQ multiplex PCR; TCRdb's copy has only in-frame clones and leaves some out. The table lists roughly 16,000 clones, 89% of them singletons, with about 9.3% in the top ten. The sequencing input was peripheral blood. The source of these receptors is a man older than 75 with acute or convalescent COVID-19.

The chain links TRBV30 to TRBJ2-1; TRBD2 matches at 7 bases. In germline, CDR1 is GTSNPN, CDR2 SVGIG (reference sequence). The CDR3 is made up of 14 amino acids. J lost 0 bases, V lost 5 bases, and 4 bases had no gene match. CDR3 in DNA: TGTGCCTGGGGGGAGGGGAGCTCCTACAATGAGCAGTTCTTC. It is translated as CAWGEGSSYNEQFF.

This clone was seen a few times. V and J are TRBV18 and TRBJ2-7, with D possibly TRBD2 on 6 matching bases. This CDR3 is built from 13 residues. CDR1 KGHSH and CDR2 LQKENI come from the germline V gene. V gave up 2 bases and J gave up 5 bases, with 10 bases separating them. The CDR3: CASSPGGYNEQYF. CDR3 DNA: TGTGCCAGCTCACCAGGGGGGTATAACGAGCAGTACTTC.

Comments on this clone: Relative to the germline gene, one junction end is altered; a read error may explain this. The gene calls are TRBV19 and TRBJ1-2; no clear D gene. Germline assignment: CDR1 LNHDA and CDR2 SQIVND (reference sequence). CDR3 length equals 13 residues. CDR3 protein: CASSVDGNYGYTF. CDR3 DNA sequence: TGTGCCAGTAGTGTAGACGGGAACTATGGCTACACCTTC.

The V call is TRBV15, the J call TRBJ2-3; TRBD1 matches at 7 bases. The trim removed 5 bases at V and 2 bases at J, leaving 7 bases unmatched. CDR1 LNHNV and CDR2 YYDKDF come from the germline V gene (reference sequence). CDR3 length equals 15 residues. Here the CDR3 DNA reads TGTGCCACCAGCCCTCGACAGGGTAACACAGATACGCAGTATTTT. Its translation: CATSPRQGNTDTQYF.

The chain joins TRBV2 to TRBJ1-5; D possibly corresponds to TRBD1 (6 bases). The germline V gene has CDR1 SNHLY and CDR2 FYNNEI. V dropped 2 bases and J dropped 4 bases, with 9 bases sitting between them. The CDR3 runs 14 residues. The CDR3 bases are TGTGCCAGCAGTGAAAACAGGGATAATCAGCCCCAGCATTTT. Protein sequence: CASSENRDNQPQHF.

This chain connects TRBV29-1 to TRBJ2-7; D gene uncertain. Germline lookup yields CDR1 SQVTM and CDR2 ANQGSEA. The CDR3 totals 11 residues. Trimming cost V 5 bases and J 3 bases, with 8 bases left between them. DNA for the CDR3: TGCAGCGTTAAACACCTCTACGAGCAGTACTTC. Translating it yields CSVKHLYEQYF.

The CDR3 DNA reads as TGTGCCAGCAGGGAGGGGCACCACAACAATGAGCAGTTCTTC. Protein sequence: CASREGHHNNEQFF. V and J are TRBV7-2 and TRBJ2-1, with D possibly TRBD2 on 6 matching bases. The CDR3 is made up of 14 amino acids. Germline assignment: CDR1 SGHTA and CDR2 FQGNSA. The ends were cut back, 6 bases at V and 5 bases at J, with 14 bases in the middle.

The genes are TRBV12-3 or TRBV12-4 and TRBJ1-1; 8 bases are shared with TRBD1. V shed 10 bases and J 6 bases; nucleotides not matched to a gene: 7. There are 12 residues in the CDR3. The CDR3 DNA follows: TGTGCCACCGGACAGGGAATGGCTGAAGCTTTCTTT. Protein: CATGQGMAEAFF.

The chain joins TRBV11-2 to TRBJ2-2, with 15 bases aligning to TRBD2. Unmatched junction bases numbered 22, after V lost 6 bases and J lost 2 bases. Germline lookup yields CDR1 SGHAT and CDR2 FQNNGV. This CDR3 comprises 23 residues. CDR3 protein: CASSSTSSGTSGRYLGNTGELFF. The CDR3 coding sequence is TGTGCCAGCAGTTCCACATCATCCGGGACTAGCGGGAGGTATTTGGGAAACACCGGGGAGCTGTTTTTT.